These T cell receptor beta chains were read from a single sample in a study of blood T cell repertoires in COVID-19. Produced via immunoSEQ multiplex PCR; TCRdb's table is partial and in-frame only. The sample yields tens of thousands of clones, around 82% seen once. The source material was peripheral blood. The receptor set was obtained from a man older than 75 with active COVID-19. The CDR3 runs from the conserved cysteine through the conserved F or W. Fields, in order: D gene, V gene, clone size, J gene, CDR3 protein, CDR3 DNA. The D gene is left open where the match is weak. Some rows have no size entry. The others give once, few or many, or a class for an expanded clone.

TRBD1	TRBV15	-	TRBJ1-6	CATSRDRPGQGPSPLHF	TGTGCCACCAGCAGAGATAGGCCGGGACAGGGGCCATCACCCCTCCACTTT
-	TRBV5-1	once	TRBJ1-6	CASSHNSGRESDSPLHF	TGCGCCAGCAGCCATAATTCCGGGAGGGAATCAGATTCACCCCTCCACTTT
TRBD1	TRBV19	few	TRBJ2-2	CGYRGDTGELFF	TGTGGTTACAGGGGCGACACCGGGGAGCTGTTTTTT
-	TRBV4-1	-	TRBJ2-2	CASSQARVRELFF	TGCGCCAGCAGCCAGGCGAGGGTTAGGGAGCTGTTTTTT
TRBD2	TRBV2	-	TRBJ2-1	CASATRGGGYNEQFF	TGTGCCAGCGCGACCCGTGGCGGGGGGTACAATGAGCAGTTCTTC
-	TRBV7-2	-	TRBJ1-3	CASGQGHIEGNTIYF	TGTGCCAGCGGTCAGGGGCATATAGAGGGAAACACCATATATTTT
TRBD1	TRBV7-2	few	TRBJ2-7	CASSLYRGTGEQYF	TGTGCCAGCAGCTTGTACAGGGGAACGGGCGAGCAGTACTTC
TRBD2	TRBV11-2	-	TRBJ2-1	CASRSLRTSGNNEQFF	TGTGCCAGCAGGTCCCTGAGGACTAGCGGTAACAATGAGCAGTTCTTC
-	TRBV5-1	-	TRBJ2-6	CASSLQGPPVGANVLTF	TGCGCCAGCAGCTTGCAGGGCCCCCCGGTAGGGGCCAACGTCCTGACTTTC
-	TRBV30	-	TRBJ2-1	CAWSPGLPHNEQFF	TGTGCCTGGTCCCCAGGGCTTCCTCACAATGAGCAGTTCTTC
TRBD2	TRBV7-8	-	TRBJ2-3	CASSLRRTSGSSDTQYF	TGTGCCAGCAGCTTAAGGAGGACTAGCGGGAGTTCAGATACGCAGTATTTT
-	TRBV7-9	-	TRBJ2-3	CASSPGTGGALLSTDTQYF	TGTGCCAGCAGCCCCGGCACGGGGGGCGCTTTACTAAGCACAGATACGCAGTATTTT
-	TRBV7-9	-	TRBJ1-6	CASSLGTGVPPLHF	TGTGCCAGCAGCTTAGGGACCGGGGTCCCACCCCTCCACTTT
-	TRBV18	-	TRBJ1-2	CASSPPSRGNYGYTF	TGTGCCAGCTCACCACCGAGTAGAGGCAACTATGGCTACACCTTC
-	TRBV5-1	-	TRBJ2-1	CASSFSGSSYNEQFF	TGCGCCAGCAGCTTTTCGGGGAGCTCCTACAATGAGCAGTTCTTC
-	TRBV6-1	-	TRBJ2-3	CASSERRGSTDTQYF	TGTGCCAGCAGTGAACGGCGGGGTAGCACAGATACGCAGTATTTT
-	TRBV9	-	TRBJ2-7	CASSSGYEQYF	TGTGCCAGCAGTTCGGGCTACGAGCAGTACTTC
TRBD1	TRBV5-1	-	TRBJ2-7	CASSKPGQGSYEQYF	TGCGCCAGCAGCAAACCGGGACAGGGGTCCTACGAGCAGTACTTC
TRBD1	TRBV4-1	-	TRBJ1-2	CASSQEGQATIYGYTF	TGCGCCAGCAGCCAGGAGGGACAGGCCACCATCTATGGCTACACCTTC
-	TRBV7-3	-	TRBJ2-3	CASSLMDSLTDTQYF	TGTGCCAGCAGCTTAATGGACAGTCTCACAGATACGCAGTATTTT
TRBD1	TRBV12-5	-	TRBJ1-2	CASGLYGGDRGYGYTF	TGTGCTAGTGGTTTATATGGCGGGGACAGAGGTTATGGCTACACCTTC
TRBD1	TRBV5-4	-	TRBJ1-4	CASSLWGQGDEKLFF	TGTGCCAGCAGCTTGTGGGGACAGGGGGATGAAAAACTGTTTTTT
-	TRBV20-1	-	TRBJ2-7	CSAVTGHEQYF	TGCAGTGCTGTGACAGGCCACGAGCAGTACTTC
TRBD1	TRBV20-1	-	TRBJ1-5	CSASKTGTNQPQHF	TGCAGTGCTAGTAAGACAGGGACAAATCAGCCCCAGCATTTT
TRBD2	TRBV29-1	-	TRBJ2-7	CSVAGLAGFGYEQYF	TGCAGCGTTGCCGGACTAGCGGGATTTGGCTACGAGCAGTACTTC
-	TRBV7-8	-	TRBJ1-2	CASSLAGVEAYGYTF	TGTGCCAGCAGCTTAGCCGGGGTAGAAGCCTATGGCTACACCTTC
-	TRBV7-6	-	TRBJ1-5	CASSLTGGSNQPQHF	TGTGCCAGCAGCTTAACGGGGGGGAGCAATCAGCCCCAGCATTTT
TRBD2	TRBV18	-	TRBJ2-5	CASSPLAGGIQETQYF	TGTGCCAGCTCTCCTCTAGCGGGGGGGATTCAAGAGACCCAGTACTTC
-	TRBV6-5	-	TRBJ2-1	CASSYSVGSSHNEQFF	TGTGCCAGCAGTTACTCGGTCGGTAGCTCCCACAATGAGCAGTTCTTC
TRBD1	TRBV18	-	TRBJ2-1	CASSPFDRGQNNEQFF	TGTGCCAGCTCACCATTTGACAGGGGCCAAAACAATGAGCAGTTCTTC
TRBD2	TRBV29-1	-	TRBJ2-1	CSVESPRGLGEQFF	TGCAGCGTTGAATCCCCGCGCGGACTAGGTGAGCAGTTCTTC
-	TRBV19	-	TRBJ1-1	CASSNGAGGTEAFF	TGTGCCAGTAGTAATGGAGCGGGGGGCACTGAAGCTTTCTTT
-	TRBV7-2	-	TRBJ2-7	CASSSPAGIGTYEQYF	TGTGCCAGCAGTTCACCCGCGGGAATAGGAACCTACGAGCAGTACTTC
-	TRBV7-2	-	TRBJ1-5	CASSLASGASNQPQHF	TGTGCCAGCAGCTTAGCGTCCGGTGCTTCCAATCAGCCCCAGCATTTT
-	TRBV6-5	-	TRBJ2-1	CASSYSPRSYNEQFF	TGTGCCAGCAGTTACTCACCCAGAAGCTACAATGAGCAGTTCTTC
-	TRBV6-1	-	TRBJ1-3	CASSESVLSGNTIYF	TGTGCCAGCAGTGAAAGCGTCCTCTCTGGAAACACCATATATTTT
-	TRBV5-1	-	TRBJ1-2	CASSYQGTNYGYTF	TGCGCCAGCAGCTATCAGGGGACTAACTATGGCTACACCTTC
TRBD1	TRBV5-6	-	TRBJ2-1	CASSTDRGPRNEQFF	TGTGCCAGCAGTACCGACAGGGGCCCTCGTAATGAGCAGTTCTTC
TRBD1	TRBV6-5	-	TRBJ1-1	CASRGRQGSATEAFF	TGTGCCAGCAGGGGGAGACAGGGGTCCGCCACTGAAGCTTTCTTT
-	TRBV14	-	TRBJ1-1	CASSPDWLHTEAFF	TGTGCCAGCAGCCCAGACTGGCTGCATACTGAAGCTTTCTTT
TRBD1	TRBV5-1	-	TRBJ2-7	CASSDRTGAYEQYF	TGCGCCAGCAGCGATCGGACAGGGGCCTACGAGCAGTACTTC
-	TRBV14	-	TRBJ1-4	CASSQDLGGSLFF	TGTGCCAGCAGCCAAGATCTGGGGGGAAGCCTGTTTTTT
TRBD1	TRBV6-6	-	TRBJ1-2	CASSNRGTGINYGYTF	TGTGCCAGCAGTAACAGGGGGACAGGGATTAACTATGGCTACACCTTC
-	TRBV7-2	few	TRBJ2-7	CASSPPAYEQYF	TGTGCCAGCAGCCCCCCAGCCTACGAGCAGTACTTC
-	TRBV2	once	TRBJ2-3	CASSPSGGHTDTQYF	TGTGCCAGCAGCCCGAGTGGCGGACACACAGATACGCAGTATTTT
-	TRBV6-1	few	TRBJ1-3	CASSEAGAGLGNTIYF	TGTGCCAGCAGTGAAGCCGGTGCGGGTTTAGGAAACACCATATATTTT
TRBD2	TRBV11-3	few	TRBJ2-1	CASRGLANNEQFF	TGTGCCAGCAGGGGACTAGCCAACAATGAGCAGTTCTTC
-	TRBV29-1	-	TRBJ1-1	CSVVRGNTEAFF	TGCAGCGTTGTAAGGGGAAACACTGAAGCTTTCTTT
TRBD1	TRBV4-2	-	TRBJ1-1	CASSPGGGGNTEAFF	TGTGCCAGCAGCCCAGGGGGTGGGGGGAACACTGAAGCTTTCTTT
TRBD2	TRBV27	-	TRBJ2-7	CASSLSLDYSGTYEQYF	TGTGCCAGCAGTTTATCACTCGACTATAGCGGGACCTACGAGCAGTACTTC
-	TRBV6-2/TRBV6-3	-	TRBJ1-5	CASSPRGGHQPQHF	TGTGCCAGCAGTCCCCGGGGGGGTCATCAGCCCCAGCATTTT
TRBD1	TRBV4-3	-	TRBJ1-5	CASSQENRGRQPQHF	TGCGCCAGCAGCCAAGAGAACAGGGGCCGTCAGCCCCAGCATTTT
-	TRBV9	-	TRBJ2-3	CASSVGDYSADTQYF	TGTGCCAGCAGCGTAGGCGACTACAGCGCAGATACGCAGTATTTT
TRBD1	TRBV7-6	-	TRBJ1-2	CASSQLETRGRQGHGYTF	TGTGCCAGCAGCCAGTTAGAGACCCGGGGACGACAGGGGCATGGCTACACCTTC
-	TRBV9	-	TRBJ2-5	CASSIGGAGAQETQYF	TGTGCCAGCAGCATAGGGGGGGCGGGAGCCCAAGAGACCCAGTACTTC
-	TRBV5-1	-	TRBJ2-2	CASSATGTSNTGELFF	TGCGCCAGCAGCGCCACCGGGACATCGAACACCGGGGAGCTGTTTTTT
-	TRBV3-1/TRBV3-2	-	TRBJ1-2	CASSQNSRINYGYTF	TGTGCCAGCAGCCAAAATTCGAGGATTAACTATGGCTACACCTTC
TRBD2	TRBV20-1	few	TRBJ2-5	CSASVLAVLTQYF	TGCAGTGCTAGTGTGCTAGCGGTCTTGACCCAGTACTTC
TRBD1	TRBV28	-	TRBJ1-1	CAIIRGKGTEAFF	TGTGCCATAATCAGGGGGAAGGGCACTGAAGCTTTCTTT